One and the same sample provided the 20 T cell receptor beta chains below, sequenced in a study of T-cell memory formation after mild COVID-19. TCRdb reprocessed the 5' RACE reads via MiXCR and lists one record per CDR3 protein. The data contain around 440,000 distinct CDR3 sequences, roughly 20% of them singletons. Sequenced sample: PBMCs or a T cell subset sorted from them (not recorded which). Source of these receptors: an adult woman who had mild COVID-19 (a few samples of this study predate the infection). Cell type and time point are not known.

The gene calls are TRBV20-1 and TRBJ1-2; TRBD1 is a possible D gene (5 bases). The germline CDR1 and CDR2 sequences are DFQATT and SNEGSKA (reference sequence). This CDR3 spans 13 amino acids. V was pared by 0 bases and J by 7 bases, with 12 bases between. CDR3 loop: CSARDGGDGGYTF. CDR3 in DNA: TGCAGTGCTAGAGATGGGGGGGATGGTGGCTACACCTTC.

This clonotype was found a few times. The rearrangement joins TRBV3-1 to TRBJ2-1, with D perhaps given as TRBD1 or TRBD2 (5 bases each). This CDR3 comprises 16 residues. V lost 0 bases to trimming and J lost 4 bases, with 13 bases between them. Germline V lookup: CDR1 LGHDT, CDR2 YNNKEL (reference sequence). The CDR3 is CASSQDGGLPYNEQFF. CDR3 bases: TGTGCCAGCAGCCAAGATGGGGGTCTCCCTTACAATGAGCAGTTCTTC.

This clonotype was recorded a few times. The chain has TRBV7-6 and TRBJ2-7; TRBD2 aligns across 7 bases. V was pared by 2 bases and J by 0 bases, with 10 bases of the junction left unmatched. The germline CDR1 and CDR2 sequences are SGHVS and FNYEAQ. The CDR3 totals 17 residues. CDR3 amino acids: CASSLSSPSGISYEQYF. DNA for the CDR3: TGTGCCAGCAGCTTATCAAGCCCGAGCGGGATCTCCTACGAGCAGTACTTC.

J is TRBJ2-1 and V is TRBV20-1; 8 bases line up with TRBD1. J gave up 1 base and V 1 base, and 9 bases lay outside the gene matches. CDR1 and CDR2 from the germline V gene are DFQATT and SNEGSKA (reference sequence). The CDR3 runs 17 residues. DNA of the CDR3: TGCAGTGCTAGAGCACCGACCGGGACAGGTTCCTACAATGAGCAGTTCTTC. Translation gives CSARAPTGTGSYNEQFF.

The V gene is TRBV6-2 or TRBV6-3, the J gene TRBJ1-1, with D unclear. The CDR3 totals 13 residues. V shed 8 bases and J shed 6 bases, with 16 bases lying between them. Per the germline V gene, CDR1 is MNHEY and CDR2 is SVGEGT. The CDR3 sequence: CASLRAAGSEAFF. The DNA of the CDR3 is TGTGCCAGCCTCCGGGCCGCCGGTTCTGAAGCTTTCTTT.

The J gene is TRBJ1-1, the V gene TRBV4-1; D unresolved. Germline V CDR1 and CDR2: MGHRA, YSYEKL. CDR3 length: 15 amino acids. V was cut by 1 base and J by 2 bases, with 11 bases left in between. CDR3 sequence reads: CASSQVPYSNTEAFF. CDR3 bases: TGCGCCAGCAGCCAAGTTCCGTACAGTAACACTGAAGCTTTCTTT.

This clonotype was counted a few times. The CDR3 DNA reads as TGTGCCAGCAGCCAATTGGGCAGAAGAGACACTGAAGCTTTCTTT. This codes for CASSQLGRRDTEAFF. The chain carries TRBV3-1 and TRBJ1-1; no reliable D call. V dropped 2 bases and J dropped 3 bases, with 13 bases sitting between them. CDR3 length: 15 residues. Germline V CDR1 and CDR2: LGHDT, YNNKEL (reference sequence).

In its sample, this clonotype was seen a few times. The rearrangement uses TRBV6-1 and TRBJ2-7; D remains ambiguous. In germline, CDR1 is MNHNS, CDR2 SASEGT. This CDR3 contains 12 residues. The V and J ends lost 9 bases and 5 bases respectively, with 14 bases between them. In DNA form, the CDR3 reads TGTGCCAGTGCGGCGAGCCTCCACGAGCAGTACTTC. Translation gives CASAASLHEQYF.

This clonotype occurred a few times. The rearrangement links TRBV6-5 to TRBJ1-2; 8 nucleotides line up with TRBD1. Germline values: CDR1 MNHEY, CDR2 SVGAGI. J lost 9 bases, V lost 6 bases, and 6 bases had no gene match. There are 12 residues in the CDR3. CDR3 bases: TGTGCCAGCAGCCCCGGACAGGGCCGCTACACCTTC. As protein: CASSPGQGRYTF.

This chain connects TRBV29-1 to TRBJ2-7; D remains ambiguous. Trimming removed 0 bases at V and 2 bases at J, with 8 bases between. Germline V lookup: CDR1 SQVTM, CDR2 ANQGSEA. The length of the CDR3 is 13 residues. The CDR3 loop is CSVEDGYTYEQYF. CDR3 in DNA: TGCAGCGTTGAAGATGGCTACACCTACGAGCAGTACTTC.

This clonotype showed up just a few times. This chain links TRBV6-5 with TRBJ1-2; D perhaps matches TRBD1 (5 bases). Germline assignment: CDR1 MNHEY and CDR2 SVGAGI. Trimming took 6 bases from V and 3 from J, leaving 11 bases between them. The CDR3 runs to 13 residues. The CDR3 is CASSYGQDYGYTF. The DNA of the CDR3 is TGTGCCAGCAGCTACGGACAAGACTATGGCTACACCTTC.

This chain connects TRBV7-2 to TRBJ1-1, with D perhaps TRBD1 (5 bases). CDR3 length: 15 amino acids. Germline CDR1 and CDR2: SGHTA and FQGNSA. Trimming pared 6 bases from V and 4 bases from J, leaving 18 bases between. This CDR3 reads CASSRARVSGTEAFF. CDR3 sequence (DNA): TGTGCCAGCAGTCGCGCCAGGGTCTCCGGCACTGAAGCTTTCTTT.

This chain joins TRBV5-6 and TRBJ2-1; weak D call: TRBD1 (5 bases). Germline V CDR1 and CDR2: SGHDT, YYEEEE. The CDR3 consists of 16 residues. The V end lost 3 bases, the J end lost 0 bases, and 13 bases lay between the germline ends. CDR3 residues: CASSSLGPSSYNEQFF. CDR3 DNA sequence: TGTGCCAGCAGCTCGCTGGGGCCGAGCTCCTACAATGAGCAGTTCTTC. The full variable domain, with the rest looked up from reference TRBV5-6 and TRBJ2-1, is DAGVTQSPTHLIKTRGQQVTLRCSPKSGHDTVSWYQQALGQGPQFIFQYYEEEERQRGNFPDRFSGHQFPNYSSELNVNALLLGDSALYLCASSSLGPSSYNEQFFGPGTRLTVL.

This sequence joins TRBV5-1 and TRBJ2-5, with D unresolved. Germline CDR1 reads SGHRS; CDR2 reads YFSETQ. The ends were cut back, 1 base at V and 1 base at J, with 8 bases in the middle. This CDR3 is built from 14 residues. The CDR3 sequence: CASSLKFGQETQYF. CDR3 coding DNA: TGCGCCAGCAGCTTGAAGTTTGGCCAAGAGACCCAGTACTTC. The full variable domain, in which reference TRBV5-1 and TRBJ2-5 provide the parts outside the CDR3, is KAGVTQTPRYLIKTRGQQVTLSCSPISGHRSVSWYQQTPGQGLQFLFEYFSETQRNKGNFPGRFSGRQFSNSRSEMNVSTLELGDSALYLCASSLKFGQETQYFGPGTRLLVL.

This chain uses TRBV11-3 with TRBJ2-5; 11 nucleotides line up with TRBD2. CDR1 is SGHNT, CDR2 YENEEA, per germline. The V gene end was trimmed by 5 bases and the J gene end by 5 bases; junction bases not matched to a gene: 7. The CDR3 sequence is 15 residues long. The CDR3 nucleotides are TGTGCCAGCAGCCTCACTAGCGGGAGCGGCGAGACCCAGTACTTC. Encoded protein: CASSLTSGSGETQYF.

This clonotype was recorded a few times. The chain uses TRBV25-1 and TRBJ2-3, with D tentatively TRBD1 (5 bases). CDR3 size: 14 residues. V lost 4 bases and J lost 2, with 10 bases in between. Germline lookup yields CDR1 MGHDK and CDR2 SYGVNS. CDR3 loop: CASSVGHSTDTQYF. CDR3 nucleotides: TGTGCCAGCAGTGTCGGACATTCCACAGATACGCAGTATTTT.

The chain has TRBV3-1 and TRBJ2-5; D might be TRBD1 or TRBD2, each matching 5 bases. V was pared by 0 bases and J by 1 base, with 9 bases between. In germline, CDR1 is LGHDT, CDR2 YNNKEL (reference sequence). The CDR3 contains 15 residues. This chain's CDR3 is CASSQDTGRQETQYF. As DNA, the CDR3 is TGTGCCAGCAGCCAAGATACGGGGCGCCAAGAGACCCAGTACTTC.

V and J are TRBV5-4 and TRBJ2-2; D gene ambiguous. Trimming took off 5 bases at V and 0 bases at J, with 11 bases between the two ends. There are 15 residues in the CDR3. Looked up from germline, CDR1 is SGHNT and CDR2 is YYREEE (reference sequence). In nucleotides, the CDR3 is TGTGCCAGCAGGAGTACTGACGCGAACACCGGGGAGCTGTTTTTT. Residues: CASRSTDANTGELFF.

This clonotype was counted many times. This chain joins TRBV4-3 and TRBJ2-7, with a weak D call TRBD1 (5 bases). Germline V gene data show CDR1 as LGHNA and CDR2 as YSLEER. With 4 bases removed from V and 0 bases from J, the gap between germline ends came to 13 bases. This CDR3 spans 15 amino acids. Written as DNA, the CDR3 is TGCGCCAGCAGCCTGGGTTATCAGGGCTCCTACGAGCAGTACTTC. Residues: CASSLGYQGSYEQYF.

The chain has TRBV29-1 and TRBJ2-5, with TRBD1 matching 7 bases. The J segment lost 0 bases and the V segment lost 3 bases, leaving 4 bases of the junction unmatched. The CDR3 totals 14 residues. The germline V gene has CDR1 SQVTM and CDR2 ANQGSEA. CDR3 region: CSVEMTGHQETQYF. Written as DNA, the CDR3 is TGCAGCGTTGAGATGACAGGGCACCAAGAGACCCAGTACTTC.